These 3 T cell receptor beta chains were all obtained from the same sample, sequenced in a study of T-cell memory formation after mild COVID-19. From the 5' RACE reads, TCRdb called clonotypes with MiXCR, one entry per CDR3 protein. The repertoire includes a few hundred thousand distinct CDR3 sequences, 15% to 20% of them detected once, and around 23% sits in the top ten. What was sequenced was PBMCs or a T cell subset sorted from them (not recorded which). Receptors were obtained from a young man who had mild COVID-19 (a few samples of this study predate the infection). Cell type and time point are not known.

The sample holds a few counts of this clonotype. The chain combines TRBV21-1 with TRBJ2-7. TRBV21-1 is termed a pseudogene. The CDR3 extends over 11 amino acids. In nucleotides, the CDR3 is TGTGCCAGCAGCAAAGTATCCGGTCCGTACGTC. It translates to CASSKVSGPYV.

The rearrangement uses TRBV7-3 and TRBJ2-7; D is undetermined. The CDR3 contains 14 residues. Trimming took off 4 bases at V and 0 bases at J, with 10 bases between the two ends. Per germline, CDR1 SGHTA and CDR2 FQGTGA. CDR3 coding DNA: TGTGCCAGCAGCTCCTCAGGTAGCTCCTACGAGCAGTACTTC. Its protein is CASSSSGSSYEQYF.

The chain's CDR3 is CSARDPSGGGETQYF. DNA of the CDR3: TGCAGTGCTAGAGATCCCAGCGGGGGTGGAGAGACCCAGTACTTC. The chain combines TRBV20-1 with TRBJ2-5, with 8 positions matching TRBD2. Unmatched junction bases numbered 7, after V lost 0 bases and J lost 4 bases. CDR1 and CDR2 (germline): DFQATT, SNEGSKA (reference sequence). CDR3 length: 15 residues.